This T cell receptor beta chain was retrieved from a study of OX40 agonist ivuxolimab in advanced cancers. In its sample, this clone was seen once. The germline CDR1 and CDR2 sequences are WSHSY and SAAADI. Unmatched junction bases numbered 14, after V lost 0 bases and J lost 8 bases. This CDR3 contains 17 residues. The protocol was immunoSEQ multiplex PCR, while the TCRdb copy is restricted to in-frame clones and leaves out a portion. The sample records about 39,000 clones, 92% being singletons. Material: CD4+ or CD8+ T cells sorted from blood, obtained in a trial of the OX40 agonist ivuxolimab. The chain couples TRBV10-2 to TRBJ1-2, with 8 bases that match TRBD1. This receptor was taken from an adult with an advanced solid tumor such as melanoma, head and neck, liver or kidney cancer. CDR3 sequence (DNA): TGCGCCAGCAGTGAGTCGACGTTCGGCAGGGGGCCGGAGGGCTACACCTTC. Residues: CASSESTFGRGPEGYTF.